This TCR beta chain was sequenced in a study of blood T cell repertoires in COVID-19. Study background: Sources were T cells, B-cell-depleted T cells, or PBMCs; the material itself was cDNA or gDNA.

Donors were grouped by their self-reported clinical history. A PCR-confirmed or clinician-diagnosed COVID-19 case had contacted exposed participants within 2 weeks of entry. CDR1 LNHDA and CDR2 SQIVND come from the germline V gene (reference sequence). CDR3 size: 12 residues. Trimming cost V 7 bases and J 2 bases, with 9 bases left between them. Data came from immunoSEQ multiplex PCR; TCRdb stores just in-frame clones and leaves some out. The sample lists about 280,000 clones; approximately 82% were seen once. The sequencing sample was made of PBMCs or T cells enriched from blood (not recorded which). This receptor was identified in a man aged 40-55 years who had been exposed to COVID-19. This sequence joins TRBV19 and TRBJ2-7; possible D gene TRBD1, 5 bases. The CDR3 region has the DNA TGTGCCAGTAAGGCGGACACCTACGAGCAGTACTTC. It codes for CASKADTYEQYF.